The entry below gives a single TCR beta chain sequence along with its context. CDR1 and CDR2 from the germline V gene are KGHDR and SFDVKD. With V trimmed by 4 bases and J by 5 bases, 6 bases remained unmatched. The CDR3 length is 17 residues. Assay: immunoSEQ multiplex PCR; the TCRdb copy retains only in-frame clones and omits some. The sample has about 200,000 clones, over 75% seen once. The data are from a study of blood T cell repertoires in COVID-19. The clonotype comes from a woman older than 75 with acute or convalescent COVID-19. Source material: peripheral blood. The chain uses TRBV24-1 and TRBJ2-3, with 15 nucleotides matching TRBD2. CDR3 in DNA: TGTGCCACCAGTGACCGGGGACTAGCGGGAGGAAAAGATACGCAGTATTTT. Translation: CATSDRGLAGGKDTQYF.